This T cell receptor beta chain was sequenced during a study of shared clonotypes between healthy human individuals. Overall study context: A couple of women and a few men aged 18 to 49 made up the donors. Overall study findings and caveats: Sequencing depth was expected to influence donor clonotype sharing. It was observed that 5% to 6% of naive CD4 clonotypes were shared across several donors.

To note about this clone: Its antigen is not known.

Germline CDR1 MGHDK, CDR2 SYGVNS. The CDR3 consists of 16 residues. Deletions cut 3 bases from V and 4 bases from J, with 17 bases between. Method: immunoSEQ multiplex PCR; TCRdb's copy keeps in-frame clones and lacks some. The data contain approximately 100,000 clones, approximately 65% of them singletons. The chain combines TRBV25-1 with TRBJ2-3, with D possibly matching TRBD1 (6 bases). Sequencing was performed on memory CD8+ T cells sorted from blood. Specified subset: CD45RO+ cells pooled with CCR7-negative TemRA cells. This sequence was found in a woman in her 30s in good health. CDR3: CASSEVPRGTADTQYF. The CDR3 bases are TGTGCCAGCAGTGAGGTTCCCAGGGGCACCGCAGATACGCAGTATTTT.